The sequence of this TCR beta chain was determined in a study of CXCR3-negative and CXCR3-positive naive CD8 T cells (dated by TCRdb to between 2018 and 2021). Study-level background: In total, some 130 million TRB reads were obtained, or roughly 1.5 +/- 0.3 million reads per library. TRBV-TRBJ cluster analysis included naive subsets from a handful of donors and memory cells from 3 donors. Diversity and physicochemical repertoire analyses were performed on 11 donors pooled from two independent experiments. General study outcomes and caveats: Surface CD5, linked to self-reactivity in mice, was comparable between naive subsets; TCR interaction strength was therefore also inferred from TRB CDR3 physicochemical properties. Both naive subsets had comparably high repertoire diversity, while memory CD8+ T cells had much lower repertoire diversity. Compared with CXCR3-negative naive cells, CXCR3-positive naive cells had TRB CDR3s with higher hydrophobicity (lower Kidera factor 4), lower energy, and higher strength and volume indices. Similar TRBV-TRBJ usage was shown by naive CXCR3-negative and CXCR3-positive cells from the same donor, whereas distinct patterns were shown by memory cells. Because CXCR3 expression was partially decreased after cryopreservation, freshly isolated PBMCs were used for most assays.

Reads for this sample came from a NextSeq 550. The Human TCR Profiling Kit (MiLaboratory) was used to make UMI-labeled 5' RACE TRB cDNA libraries. The full amount of extracted RNA was used for cDNA synthesis, and the full amount of resulting cDNA was used for PCR amplification. Libraries were prepared in parallel with an identical number of PCR cycles. Under the source paper's analysis protocol: With a requirement of at least two reads per UMI, MIGEC and MiXCR extracted about 56,000 +/- 9,600 unique UMI-labeled TRB cDNA molecules per library. Each library averaged 40,000 +/- 10,000 functional in-frame TRB CDR3 nucleotide clonotypes without stop codons. After downsampling to 5000 UMI-labeled TRB molecules per sample, diversity metrics such as normalized Shannon-Wiener and Chao1 were calculated in VDJtools. VDJtools computed clonotype-size-weighted physicochemical properties of the central five CDR3 residues: interaction energy, strength, volume and Kidera factor 4. Once TCRdb had reprocessed the reads, it stored one entry per CDR3 protein sequence and supplied no DNA. The V and J calls were determined by TCRdb, not by the authors. The table kept for this sample lists tens of thousands of distinct CDR3 sequences. The top ten clonotypes cover approximately 0.99% of the sample.

For each CD8+ T cell subset, flow sorting was done in triplicate, and around 300,000 cells per subset went directly into RLT lysis buffer. To exclude memory contaminants, naive CD8+ T cells were stringently defined as CD45RO-CCR7+CD27+CD95-. Peripheral blood mononuclear cells were isolated from buffy coats by standard density gradient centrifugation. Naive CXCR3-negative and CXCR3-positive CD8+ T cells were flow-sorted using a FACSAria III. An RNeasy Mini Kit was used to extract total RNA from the sorted cells. As concerns this clonotype: Its antigen specificity is not known.

Sequences SGHTA (CDR1) and FQGNSA (CDR2) are obtained from the germline V gene. Spanning cysteine to phenylalanine, the CDR3 consists of 16 amino acids. Only the protein is available. The chain links TRBV7-2 with TRBJ2-1; TCRdb designates TRBD2, a call that cannot be tested without DNA. The specimen was naive CXCR3- CD8+ T cells from blood. The cell subset or site label for this specimen denotes: CD45RO-CCR7+CD27+CD95- naive CD8+ T cells lacking CXCR3 (TNR3-). The receptor was derived from a human donor in good health. Some clones in this sample may be carry-over from other donors' samples. CDR3 sequence: CASSLEPGLANNEQFF.